Shown below are 30 T cell receptor beta chains from a single sample sequenced in a study of patients and donors after allogeneic stem cell transplantation. TCRdb reanalysed the RT-PCR reads using MiXCR and keeps one entry per CDR3 protein. The table shows about 960,000 distinct CDR3 sequences, with roughly 18% occurring only once. The sample was blood, either unsorted or a sorted T cell fraction (not recorded which). The receptors here all came from a human donor who was either an allogeneic HSCT recipient or a stem cell or donor lymphocyte infusion donor (not recorded which). It is not recorded whose cells these are; they may come from a transplant donor.

The chain is built from TRBV21-1 and TRBJ2-3; the D call in the table, TRBD2, was not verified against the DNA. TRBV21-1 is recorded as a pseudogene. CDR3 length: 16 residues. The CDR3 sequence: CASSNMREFRTDTQYF. As DNA, the CDR3 is TGTGCCAGCAGCAACATGCGGGAGTTCCGCACAGATACGCAGTATTTT.

This clonotype showed up many times. Here the CDR3 reads CASSPQGTDSPLHF. CDR3 in DNA: TGTGCCAGCAGTCCACAGGGGACAGATTCACCCCTCCACTTT. The chain is built from TRBV12-3 or TRBV12-4 and TRBJ1-6, with 7 bases that match TRBD1. This CDR3 is built from 14 residues. V lost 5 bases and J lost 8; bases outside the gene matches: 6.

This clonotype was recorded a few times. The CDR3 protein is CSARVKPLSYNEQFF. CDR3 nucleotide sequence: TGCAGTGCTAGAGTGAAGCCACTCTCCTACAATGAGCAGTTCTTC. The genes are TRBV20-1 and TRBJ2-1; D gene unclear. Germline V CDR1 and CDR2: DFQATT, SNEGSKA (reference sequence). V was shortened by 1 base and J by 0 bases, with 10 bases between the two germline ends. The CDR3 length is 15 residues.

This chain uses TRBV6-1 with TRBJ2-3; 8 positions match TRBD2. The V gene end was trimmed by 5 bases and the J gene end by 0 bases; junction bases not matched to a gene: 10. Germline V gives CDR1 MNHNS, CDR2 SASEGT. The CDR3 sequence is 17 residues long. CDR3 nucleotide sequence: TGTGCCAGCAGTAAAACCCGCGGGGGGATCAGCACAGATACGCAGTATTTT. This translates into CASSKTRGGISTDTQYF.

The chain is built from TRBV4-1 and TRBJ1-2; no definite D call. Trimming left V 0 bases short and J 8 bases short, with 13 bases between. This CDR3 is 14 amino acids long. The germline V gene has CDR1 MGHRA and CDR2 YSYEKL. CDR3 in DNA: TGCGCCAGCAGCCAAGATGGAAGGGTTAAGGGCTACACCTTC. Translation: CASSQDGRVKGYTF.

The chain combines TRBV4-3 with TRBJ2-7, with D possibly TRBD1 on 6 matching bases. CDR3 size: 14 residues. Per germline, CDR1 LGHNA and CDR2 YSLEER. Trimming took 1 base from V and 2 from J, leaving 9 bases between them. The CDR3: CASSQAGDPYEQYF. Written as DNA, the CDR3 is TGCGCCAGCAGCCAAGCAGGGGACCCCTACGAGCAGTACTTC.

The chain combines TRBV12-3 or TRBV12-4 with TRBJ2-7; the D gene is possibly TRBD1 (6 bases). The V end lost 7 bases, the J end lost 2 bases, and 15 bases lay between the germline ends. The CDR3 spans 14 residues. The DNA of the CDR3 is TGTGCCAGCACACTCACGGACAGAACCTACGAGCAGTACTTC. It is translated as CASTLTDRTYEQYF.

V is TRBV11-2 and J is TRBJ2-7; TRBD2 is a possible D gene (5 bases). Germline-derived CDR1 and CDR2 are SGHAT and FQNNGV. CDR3 size: 14 residues. V lost 1 base, J lost 3 bases, and 10 bases lay in between. The CDR3, as DNA: TGTGCCAGCAGCTTAGGAGGGCTGCTCTACGAGCAGTACTTC. This codes for CASSLGGLLYEQYF.

This clonotype was observed a handful of times. This chain joins TRBV12-3 or TRBV12-4 and TRBJ2-7, with TRBD1 as a possible D gene (5 bases). This CDR3 region has 11 residues. Trimming stripped 3 bases from V and 8 bases from J, with 8 bases between. CDR3 DNA: TGTGCCAGCAGTTTTATGGGGCAGCAGTACTTC. As protein: CASSFMGQQYF.

The rearrangement joins TRBV30 to TRBJ1-1; D is uncertain. The CDR3 totals 12 residues. V shed 8 bases and J shed 1 base, with 11 bases lying between them. CDR1 and CDR2 (germline): GTSNPN, SVGIG (reference sequence). The CDR3 bases are TGTGCCGGAAGGCAGAAGAACACTGAAGCTTTCTTT. Its protein product is CAGRQKNTEAFF.

Here the CDR3 reads CSARGQSSPLHF. CDR3 DNA: TGCAGTGCTAGAGGTCAAAGTTCACCCCTCCACTTT. This rearrangement joins TRBV20-1 to TRBJ1-6; D not resolved. The V end lost 1 base, the J end lost 9 bases, and 7 bases lay between the germline ends. The CDR3 has 12 residues. Germline V lookup: CDR1 DFQATT, CDR2 SNEGSKA (reference sequence).

This clonotype was counted between two and nine times. This rearrangement joins TRBV4-1 to TRBJ2-6, with D possibly matching TRBD2 (6 bases). Deletions cut 1 base from V and 0 bases from J, with 19 bases between. Germline loops: CDR1 MGHRA, CDR2 YSYEKL. The CDR3 consists of 20 residues. The CDR3, as DNA: TGCGCCAGCAGCCAAGTTTTGGGTGGTTTCGGGGGCTCTGGGGCCAACGTCCTGACTTTC. Amino acids: CASSQVLGGFGGSGANVLTF.

This clonotype was seen a handful of times. Relative to the germline gene, one junction end is altered; a read error may explain this. CDR3 DNA: TGTGCCAGCACCCAAGTTCGGGGGTCCTACGAGCAGTACTTC. This gives the protein CASTQVRGSYEQYF. This sequence joins TRBV4-2 and TRBJ2-7, with TRBD2 as a possible D gene (6 bases). The CDR3 sequence is 14 residues long. Germline CDR1 is LGHNA and CDR2 is YNFKEQ.

This clonotype was recorded a few times. The chain combines TRBV2 with TRBJ1-6, with 7 bases fitting TRBD1. With 7 bases clipped from V and 7 bases from J, the junction kept 4 bases outside the gene matches. Germline lookup yields CDR1 SNHLY and CDR2 FYNNEI. The CDR3 is made up of 13 amino acids. The CDR3 DNA is TGTGCCAGCACGGGGACAGTCAATTCACCCCTCCACTTT. Its translation: CASTGTVNSPLHF.

The chain has TRBV30 and TRBJ2-3, with D possibly matching TRBD2 (6 bases). V was cut by 4 bases and J by 4 bases, with 15 bases left in between. Germline V gene lookup returns CDR1 GTSNPN and CDR2 SVGIG (reference sequence). The CDR3 length is 14 residues. CDR3: CAWKPGSGADTQYF. The CDR3 nucleotides read TGTGCCTGGAAACCCGGATCGGGGGCAGATACGCAGTATTTT.

This clonotype was counted only a few times. The chain couples TRBV20-1 to TRBJ2-1; a weak D match, TRBD2 (5 bases). Trimming took 0 bases from V and 2 from J, leaving 14 bases between them. Germline V gene lookup returns CDR1 DFQATT and CDR2 SNEGSKA (reference sequence). The CDR3 loop spans 16 amino acids. CDR3 sequence reads: CSARDEGTVPYNEQFF. CDR3 coding DNA: TGCAGTGCTAGAGATGAGGGTACGGTCCCCTACAATGAGCAGTTCTTC.

This rearrangement joins TRBV2 to TRBJ1-2, with 7 bases aligning to TRBD1. The CDR3 length is 13 residues. V lost 10 bases to trimming and J lost 2 bases; unmatched junction nucleotides: 7. Germline V gene data show CDR1 as SNHLY and CDR2 as FYNNEI. The CDR3 DNA reads TGTGCCACAGCACAGGGACAGAACTATGGCTACACCTTC. Translation gives CATAQGQNYGYTF.

J is TRBJ2-1 and V is TRBV6-2 or TRBV6-3; no clear D. CDR1 and CDR2 from the germline V gene are MNHEY and SVGEGT. The V end was cut by 5 bases, the J end by 3 bases, with 11 bases between. This CDR3 is built from 14 residues. CDR3 amino acids: CASSPDPNYNEQFF. The CDR3, as DNA: TGTGCCAGCAGTCCCGACCCCAACTACAATGAGCAGTTCTTC.

This clonotype occurred a few times. The chain joins TRBV3-1 to TRBJ2-1; D gene ambiguous. V was shortened by 4 bases and J by 3 bases, with 13 bases between the two germline ends. Germline-derived CDR1 and CDR2 are LGHDT and YNNKEL (reference sequence). The CDR3 runs to 15 residues. The DNA for the CDR3 is TGTGCCAGCAGCCCACGGAATCGCCGCTACAATGAGCAGTTCTTC. Protein: CASSPRNRRYNEQFF.

This clonotype was detected a few times. The J gene is TRBJ2-1, the V gene TRBV6-2 or TRBV6-3, with TRBD2 as a possible D gene (5 bases). CDR1 and CDR2 (germline): MNHEY, SVGEGT. The CDR3 length is 17 residues. V was pared by 1 base and J by 0 bases, with 13 bases between. The CDR3: CASSYWGSASSYNEQFF. The CDR3 DNA reads TGTGCCAGCAGTTACTGGGGTAGCGCGAGCTCCTACAATGAGCAGTTCTTC.

This clonotype was counted a few times. The genes are TRBV24-1 and TRBJ2-5; 7 nucleotides line up with TRBD2. Trimming removed 9 bases from V and 5 bases from J; junction bases left unmatched: 8. CDR1 is KGHDR, CDR2 SFDVKD, per germline. This CDR3 contains 13 residues. Written as DNA, the CDR3 is TGTGCCACCCGTGGGGGGGGTGAGGAGACCCAGTACTTC. It specifies CATRGGGEETQYF.

V and J are TRBV20-1 and TRBJ2-5; tentatively, D is TRBD1 (6 bases). The germline V and J ends were trimmed by 5 bases and 5 bases, with 15 bases remaining between them. This CDR3 region has 13 residues. Germline assignment: CDR1 DFQATT and CDR2 SNEGSKA (reference sequence). Here the CDR3 reads CSAEGQSRETQYF. The CDR3 nucleotides are TGCAGTGCTGAAGGACAGTCGAGGGAGACCCAGTACTTC.

This clonotype has just a few counts. The rearrangement links TRBV24-1 to TRBJ2-3; D tentatively reads TRBD1 or TRBD2 (5 bases each). Deletions cut 9 bases from V and 6 bases from J, with 12 bases between. The CDR3 totals 12 residues. Germline lookup yields CDR1 KGHDR and CDR2 SFDVKD. The DNA for the CDR3 is TGTGCCACCGGGGGTACTATCGATACGCAGTATTTT. Amino acids: CATGGTIDTQYF.

The chain joins TRBV24-1 to TRBJ2-2; D tentatively reads TRBD1 or TRBD2 (5 bases each). CDR3 length: 15 residues. Germline V gives CDR1 KGHDR, CDR2 SFDVKD. Trimming stripped 7 bases from V and 1 base from J, with 12 bases between. CDR3 nucleotides: TGTGCCACCAGGGGGGTCGTTGAGAACACCGGGGAGCTGTTTTTT. This translates into CATRGVVENTGELFF.

This clonotype occurred a few times. J is TRBJ1-2 and V is TRBV5-1; 8 bases are a match to TRBD1. Germline V gene data show CDR1 as SGHRS and CDR2 as YFSETQ. The ends lost 2 bases at V and 3 bases at J; junction bases unmatched: 6. The CDR3 covers 15 residues. CDR3 sequence (DNA): TGCGCCAGCAGCTTAGGACAGGGAAAGGACTATGGCTACACCTTC. Residues: CASSLGQGKDYGYTF.

This clonotype showed up just a few times. The chain is built from TRBV5-1 and TRBJ2-5, with 9 positions matching TRBD1. CDR3 size: 15 residues. Germline V gene data show CDR1 as SGHRS and CDR2 as YFSETQ. J was trimmed by 0 bases and V by 4 bases; bases with no gene match: 4. For the CDR3, the DNA is TGCGCCAGCAGCACGGGACAGGGAAACCAAGAGACCCAGTACTTC. This codes for CASSTGQGNQETQYF.

This chain connects TRBV3-1 to TRBJ2-3; possibly TRBD1 or TRBD2 for D (7 bases each). The germline V gene has CDR1 LGHDT and CDR2 YNNKEL (reference sequence). Deletions cut 4 bases from V and 2 bases from J, with 13 bases between. This CDR3 region has 15 residues. The CDR3 loop reads CASSPGGQPTDTQYF. For the CDR3, the DNA is TGTGCCAGCAGCCCGGGGGGACAGCCCACAGATACGCAGTATTTT.

The chain combines TRBV6-1 with TRBJ2-4, with D possibly being TRBD1 (6 bases). Trimming stripped 2 bases from V and 15 bases from J, with 17 bases between. This CDR3 contains 13 residues. Germline-derived CDR1 and CDR2 are MNHNS and SASEGT. Here the CDR3 reads CASSETDRLFRYF. The CDR3 coding sequence is TGTGCCAGCAGTGAAACGGACAGATTGTTTCGGTACTTC.

This clonotype was observed a few times. The CDR3 DNA reads TGTGCCACCAGCAGATCGCTAGTCTACGAGCAGTACTTC. Its protein is CATSRSLVYEQYF. This chain joins TRBV15 and TRBJ2-7, with D hard to call. Germline CDR1 and CDR2: LNHNV and YYDKDF (reference sequence). This CDR3 comprises 13 residues. Trimming shortened V by 2 bases and J by 3 bases, and 8 bases separated the two germline ends.

The gene calls are TRBV7-8 and TRBJ2-7; TRBD2 agrees at 11 bases. The CDR3 has 16 amino acids. V lost 5 bases to trimming and J lost 2 bases; unmatched junction nucleotides: 8. Germline lookup yields CDR1 SGHVS and CDR2 FQNEAQ. CDR3 sequence reads: CASSEPSGRNPYEQYF. The CDR3 bases are TGTGCCAGCAGCGAACCTAGCGGGAGGAATCCCTACGAGCAGTACTTC.